The 31 T cell receptor beta chains listed next were all sequenced from one sample in a study of OX40 agonist ivuxolimab in advanced cancers. Clones were read by immunoSEQ multiplex PCR, and TCRdb kept only the in-frame ones, dropping some. The sample includes under 75,000 clones, roughly 92% seen only once; the top ten take about 7.1%. Source: CD4+ or CD8+ T cells sorted from blood, taken in a trial of the OX40 agonist ivuxolimab. The receptors shown here come from an adult with an advanced solid tumor such as melanoma, head and neck, liver or kidney cancer.

This sequence joins TRBV9 and TRBJ2-2, with TRBD2 as a possible D gene (7 bases). Germline values: CDR1 SGDLS, CDR2 YYNGEE. The CDR3 is made up of 17 amino acids. V lost 3 bases and J lost 1, with 16 bases in between. The CDR3 loop reads CASSAPPGGQNTGELFF. CDR3 DNA sequence: TGTGCCAGCAGCGCGCCGCCGGGGGGACAGAACACCGGGGAGCTGTTTTTT.

The J gene is TRBJ2-1, the V gene TRBV27, with D perhaps assigned TRBD1 or TRBD2 (6 bases each). Per germline, CDR1 MNHEY and CDR2 SMNVEV (reference sequence). The CDR3 contains 16 residues. The V end was cut by 3 bases, the J end by 1 base, with 13 bases between. CDR3 amino acids: CASSLGGFGSYNEQFF. The DNA of the CDR3 is TGTGCCAGCAGTTTGGGGGGCTTCGGTTCCTACAATGAGCAGTTCTTC.

This chain uses TRBV11-2 with TRBJ1-1; weak D call: TRBD1 (6 bases). CDR1 and CDR2 (germline): SGHAT, FQNNGV. CDR3 length: 15 residues. Between the trimmed V and J ends, which lost 5 bases and 3 bases, there was a span of 16 bases. Here the CDR3 reads CASSQDHAGDTEAFF. The CDR3 region has the DNA TGTGCCAGCAGCCAAGACCACGCAGGGGACACTGAAGCTTTCTTT.

V gene TRBV7-8 combines with J gene TRBJ1-5; a weak D match, TRBD1 (6 bases). This CDR3 is built from 14 residues. V dropped 3 bases and J dropped 6 bases, with 12 bases sitting between them. Germline V CDR1 and CDR2: SGHVS, FQNEAQ. The CDR3 region is CASSLGAMGQPQHF. Here the CDR3 DNA reads TGTGCCAGCAGCTTGGGGGCGATGGGTCAGCCCCAGCATTTT.

The chain carries TRBV15 and TRBJ1-4; D may be TRBD1 (5 bases). The V end lost 0 bases, the J end lost 4 bases, and 6 bases lay between the germline ends. The CDR3 is 14 amino acids. CDR1 is LNHNV, CDR2 YYDKDF, per germline (reference sequence). The CDR3 reads CATSRDRDNEKLFF. The CDR3, as DNA: TGTGCCACCAGCAGAGACAGGGATAATGAAAAACTGTTTTTT.

This sequence joins TRBV27 and TRBJ1-1, with a tentative D call TRBD1 (5 bases). The CDR3 consists of 15 residues. V was pared by 5 bases and J by 4 bases, with 17 bases between. Germline assignment: CDR1 MNHEY and CDR2 SMNVEV (reference sequence). The CDR3 DNA reads TGTGCCAGCAGTGAGGGTGGGGGGATGGGCACTGAAGCTTTCTTT. Translated: CASSEGGGMGTEAFF.

A remark on this clone: Other DNA sequences in this specimen translate into the identical CDR3. The chain employs TRBV27 and TRBJ2-7; 11 bases are a match to TRBD2. The V segment lost 2 bases and the J segment 4 bases; nucleotides outside the gene matches: 4. Germline lookup yields CDR1 MNHEY and CDR2 SMNVEV (reference sequence). CDR3 length: 15 residues. The chain's CDR3 is CASSLGLAGGYEQYF. For the CDR3, the DNA is TGTGCCAGCAGTTTAGGGCTAGCGGGGGGATACGAGCAGTACTTC.

The chain is built from TRBV10-3 and TRBJ1-3; maybe TRBD1 (6 bases). This CDR3 spans 15 amino acids. The V gene lost 3 bases and the J gene lost 1 base, with 10 bases spanning the gap. Germline V lookup: CDR1 ENHRY, CDR2 SYGVKD. The CDR3 sequence: CAISDADSSGNTIYF. The CDR3, as DNA: TGTGCCATCAGTGACGCGGACAGTTCTGGAAACACCATATATTTT.

V and J are TRBV9 and TRBJ2-7; D perhaps matches TRBD2 (6 bases). The CDR3 consists of 15 residues. CDR1 is SGDLS and CDR2 is YYNGEE in the germline V gene. The ends were cut back, 3 bases at V and 2 bases at J, with 15 bases in the middle. CDR3 protein: CASSAEGAGPYEQYF. As DNA, the CDR3 is TGTGCCAGCAGCGCTGAAGGGGCGGGGCCCTACGAGCAGTACTTC.

The V call is TRBV19, the J call TRBJ2-1, with D unclear. V lost 4 bases and J lost 0, with 7 bases in between. This CDR3 has 14 residues. Looked up from germline, CDR1 is LNHDA and CDR2 is SQIVND (reference sequence). For the CDR3, the DNA is TGTGCCAGTAGTACGACGAGCTCCTACAATGAGCAGTTCTTC. This translates into CASSTTSSYNEQFF. The complete variable domain, with remaining parts taken from reference TRBV19 and TRBJ2-1, reads DGGITQSPKYLFRKEGQNVTLSCEQNLNHDAMYWYRQDPGQGLRLIYYSQIVNDFQKGDIAEGYSVSREKKESFPLTVTSAQKNPTAFYLCASSTTSSYNEQFFGPGTRLTVL.

The chain combines TRBV4-3 with TRBJ1-1; 7 nucleotides line up with TRBD1. J was trimmed by 4 bases and V by 7 bases; bases with no gene match: 6. Germline CDR1 reads LGHNA; CDR2 reads YSLEER. This CDR3 contains 13 residues. The CDR3 sequence is CASTQGGGTEAFF. The CDR3 region has the DNA TGCGCCAGCACCCAGGGGGGCGGCACTGAAGCTTTCTTT.

The chain combines TRBV7-2 with TRBJ1-5; D is ambiguous. CDR1 is SGHTA and CDR2 is FQGNSA in the germline V gene. This CDR3 contains 13 residues. V was clipped by 3 bases and J by 9 bases, with 12 bases between them. The CDR3 DNA is TGTGCCAGCAGCTTGGGCCCATGGACGCCCCAGCATTTT. Translating gives CASSLGPWTPQHF.

V usage is TRBV9 and J usage is TRBJ2-2; perhaps TRBD2 as D (5 bases). The CDR3 runs 14 residues. The germline gives CDR1 SGDLS, CDR2 YYNGEE. Trimming left V 1 base short and J 1 base short, with 5 bases between. CDR3 DNA sequence: TGTGCCAGCAGCGTAAGCGGGAACACCGGGGAGCTGTTTTTT. Encoded protein: CASSVSGNTGELFF.

The chain's CDR3 is CASSREGRVDSEQFF. In nucleotides, the CDR3 is TGTGCCAGTAGTAGGGAAGGCAGGGTAGATTCTGAGCAGTTCTTC. The rearrangement joins TRBV19 to TRBJ2-1; D possibly corresponds to TRBD1 (5 bases). Germline assignment: CDR1 LNHDA and CDR2 SQIVND (reference sequence). The V end lost 4 bases, the J end lost 9 bases, and 19 bases lay between the germline ends. The CDR3 is 15 amino acids. Based on the CDR3 plus reference TRBV19 and TRBJ2-1, the full variable domain is DGGITQSPKYLFRKEGQNVTLSCEQNLNHDAMYWYRQDPGQGLRLIYYSQIVNDFQKGDIAEGYSVSREKKESFPLTVTSAQKNPTAFYLCASSREGRVDSEQFFGPGTRLTVL.

The chain has TRBV27 and TRBJ1-2, with D unresolved. V shed 3 bases and J shed 4 bases, with 12 bases lying between them. The CDR3 runs 14 residues. Germline assignment: CDR1 MNHEY and CDR2 SMNVEV (reference sequence). CDR3 region: CASSLGGLGYGYTF. For the CDR3, the DNA is TGTGCCAGCAGTTTGGGTGGGTTAGGCTATGGCTACACCTTC.

The rearrangement joins TRBV19 to TRBJ2-1; possibly TRBD2 for D (5 bases). Looked up from germline, CDR1 is LNHDA and CDR2 is SQIVND (reference sequence). The CDR3 runs to 16 residues. Trimming took 3 bases from V and 9 from J, leaving 21 bases between them. In nucleotides, the CDR3 is TGTGCCAGTAGTATGTCCCTCGGGCTCGGCGGAGGTGAGCAGTTCTTC. This codes for CASSMSLGLGGGEQFF.

The genes are TRBV2 and TRBJ2-6; no clear D gene. CDR1 is SNHLY, CDR2 FYNNEI, per germline. CDR3 length: 14 residues. V lost 9 bases, J lost 3 bases, and 12 bases lay in between. The CDR3 sequence: CARTGNLGANVLTF. CDR3 sequence (DNA): TGTGCCAGGACTGGCAACCTTGGGGCCAACGTCCTGACTTTC.

This clone was seen a single time. V and J are TRBV5-1 and TRBJ2-3; 8 nucleotides align to TRBD1. The trim removed 3 bases at V and 1 base at J, leaving 1 base unmatched. From germline, CDR1 is SGHRS and CDR2 YFSETQ. The CDR3 has 14 amino acids. The CDR3, as DNA: TGCGCCAGCAGCTCGACAGGGGGCACAGATACGCAGTATTTT. The encoded protein is CASSSTGGTDTQYF.

The rearrangement links TRBV30 to TRBJ1-1, with D perhaps TRBD1 (6 bases). The length of the CDR3 is 13 residues. CDR1 and CDR2 (germline): GTSNPN, SVGIG (reference sequence). Deletions cut 3 bases from V and 1 base from J, with 9 bases between. The CDR3 bases are TGTGCCTGGAGAGGGGGGGGGAACACTGAAGCTTTCTTT. Translation: CAWRGGGNTEAFF.

The rearrangement uses TRBV27 and TRBJ1-1, with a weak D call TRBD1 (6 bases). V was shortened by 4 bases and J by 5 bases, with 11 bases between the two germline ends. Per the germline V gene, CDR1 is MNHEY and CDR2 is SMNVEV (reference sequence). This CDR3 spans 13 amino acids. CDR3 residues: CASSWGGLTEAFF. CDR3 coding DNA: TGTGCCAGCAGTTGGGGGGGCCTTACTGAAGCTTTCTTT.

This chain connects TRBV12-5 to TRBJ2-1, with D hard to call. Germline V lookup: CDR1 LGHNT, CDR2 FRNRAP. The CDR3 is made up of 15 amino acids. The V and J ends lost 6 bases and 1 base respectively, with 13 bases between them. The CDR3 reads CASGPPGVSYNEQFF. CDR3 nucleotides: TGTGCTAGTGGCCCCCCTGGCGTTTCCTACAATGAGCAGTTCTTC.

This rearrangement joins TRBV11-2 to TRBJ1-2; maybe TRBD1 (6 bases). The V gene lost 5 bases and the J gene lost 4 bases, with 14 bases spanning the gap. In germline, CDR1 is SGHAT, CDR2 FQNNGV. There are 14 residues in the CDR3. The CDR3 DNA follows: TGTGCCAGCAGCCTAACAGGGACTCTCTATGGCTACACCTTC. Translation gives CASSLTGTLYGYTF.

V usage is TRBV7-3 and J usage is TRBJ2-1; a possible D gene is TRBD2 (5 bases). Germline V gene data show CDR1 as SGHTA and CDR2 as FQGTGA. This CDR3 is 15 amino acids long. V lost 1 base and J 6 bases, leaving 13 bases between the germline ends. The CDR3 loop reads CASSLRGSEGNEQFF. The DNA for the CDR3 is TGTGCCAGCAGCTTAAGAGGGTCTGAGGGCAATGAGCAGTTCTTC.

Worth noting for this clone: The identical CDR3 is also encoded by other nucleotide sequences in the sample. The chain has TRBV6-1 and TRBJ1-5; D not certain. The CDR3 runs to 14 residues. Germline CDR1 MNHNS, CDR2 SASEGT. Trimming left V 1 base short and J 3 bases short, with 7 bases between. The DNA for the CDR3 is TGTGCCAGCAGTGAAGTACAGTACAATCAGCCCCAGCATTTT. It translates to CASSEVQYNQPQHF.

The chain uses TRBV7-9 and TRBJ2-3; D ambiguous. Germline V gives CDR1 SEHNR, CDR2 FQNEAQ (reference sequence). Trimming stripped 1 base from V and 6 bases from J, with 5 bases between. This CDR3 has 12 amino acids. CDR3 in amino acids: CASSLVGDTQYF. The CDR3, as DNA: TGTGCCAGCAGCTTAGTAGGGGATACGCAGTATTTT. The variable domain in full, with the rest retrieved from reference TRBV7-9 and TRBJ2-3, is DTGVSQNPRHKITKRGQNVTFRCDPISEHNRLYWYRQTLGQGPEFLTYFQNEAQLEKSRLLSDRFSAERPKGSFSTLEIQRTEQGDSAMYLCASSLVGDTQYFGPGTRLTVL.

J is TRBJ2-3 and V is TRBV5-1, with D unclear. CDR3 length: 14 residues. The germline V gene has CDR1 SGHRS and CDR2 YFSETQ. The V end was cut by 0 bases, the J end by 4 bases, with 9 bases between. CDR3 DNA sequence: TGCGCCAGCAGCTTGGAAAGGGCCCCAGATACGCAGTATTTT. Translating it yields CASSLERAPDTQYF.

J is TRBJ1-1 and V is TRBV30, with D uncertain. Germline V gives CDR1 GTSNPN, CDR2 SVGIG (reference sequence). V lost 1 base, J lost 1 base, and 7 bases lay in between. The CDR3 has 13 amino acids. CDR3 amino acids: CAWSEGSNTEAFF. DNA of the CDR3: TGTGCCTGGAGTGAGGGTTCGAACACTGAAGCTTTCTTT.

The chain has TRBV6-5 and TRBJ2-7; D is perhaps TRBD1 (6 bases). Trimming took 7 bases from V and 0 from J, leaving 13 bases between them. The CDR3 has 14 residues. CDR1 is MNHEY, CDR2 SVGAGI, per germline. This chain's CDR3 is CASTSAGASYEQYF. The CDR3 nucleotides read TGTGCCAGCACCTCGGCAGGGGCCTCCTACGAGCAGTACTTC.

This clone occurred once. This chain joins TRBV5-8 and TRBJ1-4; D possibly corresponds to TRBD1 (5 bases). The germline V and J ends were trimmed by 10 bases and 11 bases, with 12 bases remaining between them. The germline V gene has CDR1 SGHTS and CDR2 YDEGEE. The CDR3 spans 10 residues. The CDR3 spells CAGTGGKLFF. Here the CDR3 DNA reads TGTGCCGGCACCGGGGGGAAACTGTTTTTT.

V usage is TRBV6-1 and J usage is TRBJ2-7; no reliable D call. The V end lost 6 bases, the J end lost 4 bases, and 13 bases lay between the germline ends. There are 13 residues in the CDR3. From germline, CDR1 is MNHNS and CDR2 SASEGT. Here the CDR3 DNA reads TGTGCCAGCAGCTCCCCCCTGGATTACGAGCAGTACTTC. It yields the protein CASSSPLDYEQYF.

V gene TRBV14 combines with J gene TRBJ1-5; weak D call: TRBD1 (5 bases). V was pared by 4 bases and J by 8 bases, with 18 bases between. This CDR3 has 15 residues. Germline V gives CDR1 SGHDN, CDR2 FVKESK. The CDR3 coding sequence is TGTGCCAGCAGCCTAGAGGGAATACAGGAGGAGCCCCAGCATTTT. Its protein is CASSLEGIQEEPQHF.